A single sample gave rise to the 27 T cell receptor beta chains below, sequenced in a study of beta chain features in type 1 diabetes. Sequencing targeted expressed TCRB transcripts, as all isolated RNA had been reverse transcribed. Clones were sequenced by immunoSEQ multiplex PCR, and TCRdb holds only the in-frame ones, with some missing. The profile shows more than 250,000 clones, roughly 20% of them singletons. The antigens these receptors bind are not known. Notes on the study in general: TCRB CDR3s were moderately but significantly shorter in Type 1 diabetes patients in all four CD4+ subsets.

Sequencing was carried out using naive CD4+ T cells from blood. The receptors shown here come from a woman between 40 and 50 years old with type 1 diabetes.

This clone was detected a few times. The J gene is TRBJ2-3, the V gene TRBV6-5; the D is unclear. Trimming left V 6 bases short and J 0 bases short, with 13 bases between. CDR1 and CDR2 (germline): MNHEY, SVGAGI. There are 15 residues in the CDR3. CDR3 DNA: TGTGCCAGCAGCCCCTGGAGCGCTAGCACAGATACGCAGTATTTT. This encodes CASSPWSASTDTQYF.

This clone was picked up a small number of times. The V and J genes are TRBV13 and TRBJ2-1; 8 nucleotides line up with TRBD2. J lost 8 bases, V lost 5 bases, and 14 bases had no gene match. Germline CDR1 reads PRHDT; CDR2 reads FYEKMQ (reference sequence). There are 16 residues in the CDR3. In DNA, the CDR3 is TGTGCCAGCAGCCTCTTAGCGGGGTTCAGCTTCGATGAGCAGTTCTTC. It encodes CASSLLAGFSFDEQFF.

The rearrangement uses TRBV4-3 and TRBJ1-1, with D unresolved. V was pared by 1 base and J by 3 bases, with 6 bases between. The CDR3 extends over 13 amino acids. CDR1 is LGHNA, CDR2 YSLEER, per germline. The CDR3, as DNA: TGCGCCAGCAGCCAAGTAGAGGACACTGAAGCTTTCTTT. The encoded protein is CASSQVEDTEAFF.

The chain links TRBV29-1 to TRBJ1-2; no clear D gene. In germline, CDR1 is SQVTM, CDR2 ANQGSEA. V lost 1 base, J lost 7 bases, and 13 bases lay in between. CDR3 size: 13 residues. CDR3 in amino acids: CSVEARSYSGYTF. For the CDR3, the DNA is TGCAGCGTTGAAGCCCGGAGTTATAGTGGCTACACCTTC.

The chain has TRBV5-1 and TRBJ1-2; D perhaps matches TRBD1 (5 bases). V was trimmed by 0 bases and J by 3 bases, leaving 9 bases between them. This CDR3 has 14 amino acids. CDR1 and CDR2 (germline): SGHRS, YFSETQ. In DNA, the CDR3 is TGCGCCAGCAGCTTGGATCGGACACACTATGGCTACACCTTC. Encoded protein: CASSLDRTHYGYTF.

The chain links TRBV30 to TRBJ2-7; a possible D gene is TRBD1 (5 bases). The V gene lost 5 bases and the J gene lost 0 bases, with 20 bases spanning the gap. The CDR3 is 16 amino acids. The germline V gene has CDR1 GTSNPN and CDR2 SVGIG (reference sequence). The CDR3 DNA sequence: TGTGCCTGGTTCACGAAAGGGGCGGCCAGCTCCTACGAGCAGTACTTC. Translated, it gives CAWFTKGAASSYEQYF.

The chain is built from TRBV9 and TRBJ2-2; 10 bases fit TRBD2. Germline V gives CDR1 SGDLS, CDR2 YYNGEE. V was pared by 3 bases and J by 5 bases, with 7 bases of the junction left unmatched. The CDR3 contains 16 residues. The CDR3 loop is CASSGDSGGRTGELFF. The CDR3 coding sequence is TGTGCCAGCAGCGGCGATAGCGGGGGGCGTACCGGGGAGCTGTTTTTT.

The CDR3: CSASRRNGYTF. CDR3 coding DNA: TGCAGTGCTAGTCGGAGGAATGGCTACACCTTC. The chain combines TRBV20-1 with TRBJ1-2; the D is unclear. CDR1 is DFQATT and CDR2 is SNEGSKA in the germline V gene (reference sequence). Trimming cost V 3 bases and J 6 bases, with 8 bases left between them. The CDR3 is 11 amino acids.

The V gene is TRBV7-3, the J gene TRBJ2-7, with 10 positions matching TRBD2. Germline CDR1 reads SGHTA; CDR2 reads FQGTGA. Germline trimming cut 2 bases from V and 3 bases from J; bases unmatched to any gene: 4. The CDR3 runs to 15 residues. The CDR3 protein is CASSLASGSLYEQYF. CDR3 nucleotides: TGTGCCAGCAGCTTAGCTAGCGGGAGCCTCTACGAGCAGTACTTC.

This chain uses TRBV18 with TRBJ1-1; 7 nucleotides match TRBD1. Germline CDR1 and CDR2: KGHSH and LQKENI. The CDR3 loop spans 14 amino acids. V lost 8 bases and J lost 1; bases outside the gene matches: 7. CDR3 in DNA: TGTGCCAGCGCCGAGGGGGCGGCGAACACTGAAGCTTTCTTT. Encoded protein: CASAEGAANTEAFF.

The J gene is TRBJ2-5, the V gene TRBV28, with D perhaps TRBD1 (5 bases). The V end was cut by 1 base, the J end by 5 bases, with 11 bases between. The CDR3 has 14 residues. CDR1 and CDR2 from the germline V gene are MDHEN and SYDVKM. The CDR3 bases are TGTGCCAGCAGTTTATTGGGGCGCCAGGAGACCCAGTACTTC. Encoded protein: CASSLLGRQETQYF.

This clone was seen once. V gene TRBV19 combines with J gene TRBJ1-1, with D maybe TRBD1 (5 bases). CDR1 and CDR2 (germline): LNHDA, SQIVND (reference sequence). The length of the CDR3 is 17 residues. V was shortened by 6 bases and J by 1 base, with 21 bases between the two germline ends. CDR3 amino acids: CASSALLTQGTNTEAFF. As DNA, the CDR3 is TGTGCCAGTAGCGCGCTCCTGACCCAGGGAACGAACACTGAAGCTTTCTTT.

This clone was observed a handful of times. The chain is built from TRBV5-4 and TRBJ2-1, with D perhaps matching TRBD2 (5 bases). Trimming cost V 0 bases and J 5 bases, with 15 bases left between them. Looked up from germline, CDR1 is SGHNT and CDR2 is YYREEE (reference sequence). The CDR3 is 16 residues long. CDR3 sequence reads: CASSLGGSGGNNEQFF. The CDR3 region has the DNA TGTGCCAGCAGCTTGGGCGGGTCAGGCGGAAACAATGAGCAGTTCTTC.

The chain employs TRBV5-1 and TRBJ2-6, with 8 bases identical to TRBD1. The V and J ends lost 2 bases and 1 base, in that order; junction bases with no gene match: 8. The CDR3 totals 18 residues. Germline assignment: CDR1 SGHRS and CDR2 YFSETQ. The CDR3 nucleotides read TGCGCCAGCAGCTTTGGACAGGGACTTCTATCTGGGGCCAACGTCCTGACTTTC. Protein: CASSFGQGLLSGANVLTF.

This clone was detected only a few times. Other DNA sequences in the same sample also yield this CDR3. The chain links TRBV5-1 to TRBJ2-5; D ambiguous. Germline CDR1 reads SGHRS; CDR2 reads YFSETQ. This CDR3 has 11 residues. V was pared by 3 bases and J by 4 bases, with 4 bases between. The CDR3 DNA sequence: TGCGCCAGCAGCTCGGGAGAGACCCAGTACTTC. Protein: CASSSGETQYF.

Here the CDR3 DNA reads TGTGCCAGCAGCCCCCAGTACGCGGGGCGCACTGAAGCTTTCTTT. This translates into CASSPQYAGRTEAFF. The V gene is TRBV9, the J gene TRBJ1-1, with a possible D match to TRBD1 (5 bases). The length of the CDR3 is 15 residues. Germline CDR1 is SGDLS and CDR2 is YYNGEE. The V end was cut by 4 bases, the J end by 4 bases, with 17 bases between.

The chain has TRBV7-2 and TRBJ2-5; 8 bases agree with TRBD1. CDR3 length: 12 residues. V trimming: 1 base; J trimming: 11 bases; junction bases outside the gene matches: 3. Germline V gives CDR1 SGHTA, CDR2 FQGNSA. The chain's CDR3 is CASSLGDRRQYF. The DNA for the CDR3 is TGTGCCAGCAGCTTAGGGGACAGGCGGCAGTACTTC.

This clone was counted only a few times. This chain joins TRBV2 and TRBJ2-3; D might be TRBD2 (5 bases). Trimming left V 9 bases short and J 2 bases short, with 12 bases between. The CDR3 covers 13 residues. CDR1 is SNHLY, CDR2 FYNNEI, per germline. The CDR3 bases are TGTGCCAGTTTGGGAGTCATCACAGATACGCAGTATTTT. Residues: CASLGVITDTQYF.

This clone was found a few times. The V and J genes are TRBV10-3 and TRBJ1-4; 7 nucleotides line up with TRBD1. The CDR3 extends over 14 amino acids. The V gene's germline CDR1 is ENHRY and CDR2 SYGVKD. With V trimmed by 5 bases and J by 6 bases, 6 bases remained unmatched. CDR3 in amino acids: CAISPDRPDEKLFF. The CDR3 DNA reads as TGTGCCATCAGTCCGGACAGGCCGGATGAAAAACTGTTTTTT.

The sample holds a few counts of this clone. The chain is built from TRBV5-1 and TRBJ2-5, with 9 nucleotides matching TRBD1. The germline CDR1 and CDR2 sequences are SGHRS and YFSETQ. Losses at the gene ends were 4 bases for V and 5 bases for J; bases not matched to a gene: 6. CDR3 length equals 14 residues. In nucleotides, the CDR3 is TGCGCCAGCAGCCGGGACAGGGAGCTTGAGACCCAGTACTTC. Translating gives CASSRDRELETQYF.

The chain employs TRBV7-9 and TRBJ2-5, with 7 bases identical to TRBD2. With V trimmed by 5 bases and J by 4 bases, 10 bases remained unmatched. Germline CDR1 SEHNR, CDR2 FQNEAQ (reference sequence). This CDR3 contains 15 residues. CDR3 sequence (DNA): TGTGCCAGCAGCGGGGGGACTACTCAAGGAGAGACCCAGTACTTC. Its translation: CASSGGTTQGETQYF.

This chain's CDR3 is CASSDGTGEQYF. The CDR3 coding sequence is TGTGCCAGCAGTGACGGCACAGGCGAGCAGTACTTC. The V gene is TRBV6-4, the J gene TRBJ2-7, with D possibly matching TRBD1 (5 bases). Germline CDR1 MRHNA, CDR2 SNTAGT. Trimming removed 2 bases at V and 6 bases at J, with 8 bases between. The CDR3 contains 12 residues.

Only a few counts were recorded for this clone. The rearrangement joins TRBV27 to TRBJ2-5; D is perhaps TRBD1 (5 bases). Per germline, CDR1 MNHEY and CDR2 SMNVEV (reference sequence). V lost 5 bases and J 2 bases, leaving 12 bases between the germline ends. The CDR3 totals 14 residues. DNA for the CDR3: TGTGCCAGCAGTAAACGACAGTTACAAGAGACCCAGTACTTC. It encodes CASSKRQLQETQYF.

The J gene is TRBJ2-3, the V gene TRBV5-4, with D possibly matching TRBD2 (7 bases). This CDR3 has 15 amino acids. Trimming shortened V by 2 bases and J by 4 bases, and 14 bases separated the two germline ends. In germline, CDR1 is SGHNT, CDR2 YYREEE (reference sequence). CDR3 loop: CASSLLRGPADTQYF. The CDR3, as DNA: TGTGCCAGCAGCTTATTGCGGGGGCCTGCAGATACGCAGTATTTT. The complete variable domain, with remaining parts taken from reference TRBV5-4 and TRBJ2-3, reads ETGVTQSPTHLIKTRGQQVTLRCSSQSGHNTVSWYQQALGQGPQFIFQYYREEENGRGNFPPRFSGLQFPNYSSELNVNALELDDSALYLCASSLLRGPADTQYFGPGTRLTVL.

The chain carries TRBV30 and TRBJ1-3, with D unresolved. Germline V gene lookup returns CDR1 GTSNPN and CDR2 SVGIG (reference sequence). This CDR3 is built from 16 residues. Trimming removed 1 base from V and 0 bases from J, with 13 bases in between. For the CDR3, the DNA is TGTGCCTGGAGTGCCCACGCGGGGAGCTCTGGAAACACCATATATTTT. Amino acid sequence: CAWSAHAGSSGNTIYF. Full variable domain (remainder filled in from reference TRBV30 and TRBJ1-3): SQTIHQWPATLVQPVGSPLSLECTVEGTSNPNLYWYRQAAGRGLQLLFYSVGIGQISSEVPQNLSASRPQDRQFILSSKKLLLSDSGFYLCAWSAHAGSSGNTIYFGEGSWLTVV.

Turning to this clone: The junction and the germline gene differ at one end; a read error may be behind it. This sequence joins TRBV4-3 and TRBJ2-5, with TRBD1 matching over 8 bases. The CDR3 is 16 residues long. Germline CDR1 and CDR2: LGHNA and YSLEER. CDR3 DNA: TGCGCCAGCAGCAAAGAAGGACAGGGAAGAGGCGAGACCCAGTACTTC. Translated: CASSKEGQGRGETQYF.

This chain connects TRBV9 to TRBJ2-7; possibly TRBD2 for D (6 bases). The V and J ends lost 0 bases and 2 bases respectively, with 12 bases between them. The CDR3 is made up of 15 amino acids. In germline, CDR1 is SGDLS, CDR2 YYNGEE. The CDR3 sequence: CASSVEGGATYEQYF. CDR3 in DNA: TGTGCCAGCAGCGTAGAAGGCGGGGCTACCTACGAGCAGTACTTC.